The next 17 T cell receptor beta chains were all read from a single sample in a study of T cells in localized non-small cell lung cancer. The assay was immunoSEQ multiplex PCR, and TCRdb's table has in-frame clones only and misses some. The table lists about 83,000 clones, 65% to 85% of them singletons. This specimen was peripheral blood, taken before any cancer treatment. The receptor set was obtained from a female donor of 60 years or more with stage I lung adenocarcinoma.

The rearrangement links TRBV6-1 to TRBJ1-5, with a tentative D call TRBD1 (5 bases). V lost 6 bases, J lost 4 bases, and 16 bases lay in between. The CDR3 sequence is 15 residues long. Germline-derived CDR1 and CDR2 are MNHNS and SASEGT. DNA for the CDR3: TGTGCCAGCAGGGGCAGGGACGGCTCAAATCAGCCCCAGCATTTT. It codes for CASRGRDGSNQPQHF.

The CDR3 loop is CASSSQPSLGNTEAFF. The CDR3 region has the DNA TGCGCCAGCAGCTCCCAGCCATCCCTGGGGAACACTGAAGCTTTCTTT. The chain has TRBV5-1 and TRBJ1-1; D unresolved. The CDR3 sequence is 16 residues long. The V gene lost 3 bases and the J gene lost 1 base, with 16 bases spanning the gap. Germline CDR1 is SGHRS and CDR2 is YFSETQ.

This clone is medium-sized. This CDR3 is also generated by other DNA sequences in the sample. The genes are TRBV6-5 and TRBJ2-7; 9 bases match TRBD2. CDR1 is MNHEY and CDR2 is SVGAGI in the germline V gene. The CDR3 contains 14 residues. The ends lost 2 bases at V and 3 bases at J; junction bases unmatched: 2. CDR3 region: CASSYGGGGYEQYF. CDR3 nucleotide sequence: TGTGCCAGCAGTTACGGCGGGGGGGGCTACGAGCAGTACTTC.

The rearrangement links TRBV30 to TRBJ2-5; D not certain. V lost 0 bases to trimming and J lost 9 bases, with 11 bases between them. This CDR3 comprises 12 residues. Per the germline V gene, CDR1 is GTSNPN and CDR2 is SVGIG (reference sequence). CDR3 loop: CAWSVGSAAQYF. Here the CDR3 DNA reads TGTGCCTGGAGTGTTGGATCCGCGGCCCAGTACTTC.

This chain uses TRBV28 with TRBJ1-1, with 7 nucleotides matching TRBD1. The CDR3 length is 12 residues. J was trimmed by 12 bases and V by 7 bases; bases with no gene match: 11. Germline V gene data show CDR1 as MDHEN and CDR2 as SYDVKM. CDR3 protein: CASTNWTGFPFF. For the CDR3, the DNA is TGTGCCAGCACTAATTGGACAGGTTTCCCTTTCTTT.

The CDR3: CASSQSYGYTF. For the CDR3, the DNA is TGTGCCAGCAGTCAGTCCTATGGCTACACCTTC. The V gene is TRBV6-5, the J gene TRBJ1-2; D not resolved. Per germline, CDR1 MNHEY and CDR2 SVGAGI. This CDR3 region has 11 residues. Trimming pared 5 bases from V and 4 bases from J, leaving 5 bases between.

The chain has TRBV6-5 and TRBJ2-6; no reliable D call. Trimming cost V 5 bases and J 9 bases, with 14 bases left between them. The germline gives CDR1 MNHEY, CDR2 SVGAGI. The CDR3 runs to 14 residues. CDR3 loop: CASSPSIAVNVLTF. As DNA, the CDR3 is TGTGCCAGCAGTCCCAGCATTGCGGTCAACGTCCTGACTTTC.

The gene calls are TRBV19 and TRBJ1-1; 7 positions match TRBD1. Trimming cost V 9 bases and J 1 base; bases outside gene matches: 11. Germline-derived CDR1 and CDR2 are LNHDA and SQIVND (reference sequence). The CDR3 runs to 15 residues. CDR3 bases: TGTGCCAGCCAGCTCACAGGGGCACAGAACACTGAAGCTTTCTTT. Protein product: CASQLTGAQNTEAFF.

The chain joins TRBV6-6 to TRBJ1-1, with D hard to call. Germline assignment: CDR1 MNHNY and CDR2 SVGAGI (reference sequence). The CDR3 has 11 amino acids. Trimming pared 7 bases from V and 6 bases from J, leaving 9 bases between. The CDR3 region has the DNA TGTGCCAGCACCCTGGGGTCTGAAGCTTTCTTT. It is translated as CASTLGSEAFF.

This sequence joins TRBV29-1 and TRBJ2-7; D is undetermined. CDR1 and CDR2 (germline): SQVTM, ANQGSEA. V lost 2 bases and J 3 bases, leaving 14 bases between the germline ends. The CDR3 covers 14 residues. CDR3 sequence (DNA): TGCAGCGTTGAATGGGTAGGGAAAGACTACGAGCAGTACTTC. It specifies CSVEWVGKDYEQYF.

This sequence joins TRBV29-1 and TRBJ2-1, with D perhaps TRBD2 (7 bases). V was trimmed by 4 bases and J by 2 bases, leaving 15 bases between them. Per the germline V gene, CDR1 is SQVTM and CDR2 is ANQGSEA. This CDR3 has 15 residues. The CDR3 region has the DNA TGCAGCGTTGGCTACCGGGGGGCCACCTACAATGAGCAGTTCTTC. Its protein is CSVGYRGATYNEQFF.

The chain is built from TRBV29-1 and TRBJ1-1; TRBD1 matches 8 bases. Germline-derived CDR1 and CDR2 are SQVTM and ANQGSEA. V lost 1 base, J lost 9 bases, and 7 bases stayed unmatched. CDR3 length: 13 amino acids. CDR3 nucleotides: TGCAGCGTTGAAGGCAGGGGGCGCACCCAAGCTTTCTTT. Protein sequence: CSVEGRGRTQAFF.

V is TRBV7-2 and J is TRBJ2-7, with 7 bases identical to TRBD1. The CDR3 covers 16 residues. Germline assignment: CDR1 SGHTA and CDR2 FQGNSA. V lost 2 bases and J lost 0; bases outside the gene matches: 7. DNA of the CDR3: TGTGCCAGCAGCTTACGAGCGACAGGGACCTCCTACGAGCAGTACTTC. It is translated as CASSLRATGTSYEQYF.

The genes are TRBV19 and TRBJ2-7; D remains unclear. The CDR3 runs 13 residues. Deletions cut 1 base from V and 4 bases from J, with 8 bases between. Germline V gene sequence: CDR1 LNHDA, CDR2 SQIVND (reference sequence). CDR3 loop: CASSIGANYEQYF. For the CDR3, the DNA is TGTGCCAGTAGTATAGGGGCTAATTACGAGCAGTACTTC.

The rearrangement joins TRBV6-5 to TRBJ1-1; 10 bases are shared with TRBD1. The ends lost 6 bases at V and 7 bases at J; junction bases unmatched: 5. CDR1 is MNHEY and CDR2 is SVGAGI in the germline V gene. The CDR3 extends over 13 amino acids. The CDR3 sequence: CASRGTGVGEAFF. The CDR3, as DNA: TGTGCCAGCAGAGGGACAGGGGTAGGTGAAGCTTTCTTT.

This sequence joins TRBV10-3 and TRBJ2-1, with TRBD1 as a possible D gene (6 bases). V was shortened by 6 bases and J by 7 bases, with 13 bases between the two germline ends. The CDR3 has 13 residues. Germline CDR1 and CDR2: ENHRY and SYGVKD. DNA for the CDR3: TGTGCCATCAGCTTTGGACAGTATAATGAGCAGTTCTTC. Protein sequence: CAISFGQYNEQFF.

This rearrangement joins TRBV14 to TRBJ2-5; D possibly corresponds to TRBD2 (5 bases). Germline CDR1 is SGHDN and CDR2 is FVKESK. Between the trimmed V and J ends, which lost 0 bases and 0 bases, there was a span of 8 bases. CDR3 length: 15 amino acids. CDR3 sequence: CASSQDGGYQETQYF. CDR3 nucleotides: TGTGCCAGCAGCCAAGATGGCGGGTACCAAGAGACCCAGTACTTC.